This is a list of T cell receptor beta chains from one sample in a study of response to subunit inactivated influenza vaccine. TCRdb passed the RT-PCR reads through MiXCR, listing each CDR3 protein once. The sample includes some 550,000 distinct CDR3 sequences, approximately 24% seen only once; the top ten take about 3%. The sample was also reused in another study, on T cells expressing NK-cell markers.

Here the sequenced sample was CD4+ T cells sorted from PBMCs, taken 11 to 12 days after vaccination. The receptors here all came from a man aged 50-60 years who received an inactivated influenza vaccine. Each CDR3 is given with its conserved first and last residue. The D gene is left open where the match is weak. The listing skips clone size in some rows; elsewhere it reads once, few, many or a size class.

V gene: TRBV19
J gene: TRBJ2-1
clone size: -
D gene: -
CDR3 protein: CASSNRRVDEQFF
CDR3 DNA: TGTGCCAGTAGTAATCGAAGGGTCGATGAGCAGTTCTTC

V gene: TRBV2
J gene: TRBJ2-7
clone size: few
D gene: TRBD1
CDR3 protein: CASGQDYEQYF
CDR3 DNA: TGTGCCAGCGGACAGGACTACGAGCAGTACTTC

V gene: TRBV5-1
J gene: TRBJ2-1
clone size: many
D gene: TRBD2
CDR3 protein: CASFSGGGNEQFF
CDR3 DNA: TGCGCCAGCTTCTCGGGGGGGGGCAATGAGCAGTTCTTC

V gene: TRBV6-2/TRBV6-3
J gene: TRBJ2-3
clone size: once
D gene: TRBD2
CDR3 protein: CASSYRGLATDTQYF
CDR3 DNA: TGTGCCAGCAGTTACAGAGGACTAGCCACAGATACGCAGTATTTT

V gene: TRBV5-1
J gene: TRBJ2-7
clone size: few
D gene: TRBD2
CDR3 protein: CASSPKAGTAYEQYF
CDR3 DNA: TGCGCCAGCAGCCCAAAAGCGGGGACTGCCTACGAGCAGTACTTC

V gene: TRBV5-1
J gene: TRBJ1-2
clone size: few
D gene: -
CDR3 protein: CASSLSSENYGYTF
CDR3 DNA: TGCGCCAGCAGCTTGTCTTCGGAAAACTATGGCTACACCTTC

V gene: TRBV7-9
J gene: TRBJ1-2
clone size: -
D gene: -
CDR3 protein: CASSRGGGNYGYTF
CDR3 DNA: TGTGCCAGCAGCCGAGGGGGTGGAAACTATGGCTACACCTTC

V gene: TRBV20-1
J gene: TRBJ2-7
clone size: -
D gene: TRBD1
CDR3 protein: CSARFRGQTYEQYF
CDR3 DNA: TGCAGTGCTAGGTTCAGGGGACAGACCTACGAGCAGTACTTC

V gene: TRBV6-1
J gene: TRBJ1-2
clone size: -
D gene: TRBD1
CDR3 protein: CASSTRTGGNYGYTF
CDR3 DNA: TGTGCCAGCAGTACGCGGACAGGGGGGAACTATGGCTACACCTTC

V gene: TRBV10-2
J gene: TRBJ2-7
clone size: -
D gene: -
CDR3 protein: CASSEGQGGTYEQYF
CDR3 DNA: TGCGCCAGCAGTGAAGGTCAGGGGGGTACCTACGAGCAGTACTTC

V gene: TRBV7-9
J gene: TRBJ1-1
clone size: few
D gene: -
CDR3 protein: CASSLTRRPNEEAFF
CDR3 DNA: TGTGCCAGCAGCTTAACTAGGCGGCCTAACGAGGAAGCTTTCTTT